A selection of T cell receptor beta chains follows, all from one sample in a study of OX40 agonist ivuxolimab in advanced cancers. The protocol was immunoSEQ multiplex PCR, while the TCRdb copy is restricted to in-frame clones and leaves out a portion. The table lists about 95,000 clones, roughly 89% of them singletons. Sequenced here: CD4+ or CD8+ T cells sorted from blood, sampled in a trial of the OX40 agonist ivuxolimab. All receptors come from an adult with an advanced solid tumor such as melanoma, head and neck, liver or kidney cancer. Both conserved end residues are part of each CDR3. A D gene is named only where the DNA matches it firmly. Clone size is stated in some rows and not others, as once, few, many or a class when expanded.

d_call	v_call	j_call	clone_size	cdr3_nt	cdr3_aa
TRBD1	TRBV11-1	TRBJ2-2	NA	TGTGCCAGCAGCCCCCGGGACAGATCGGCTACCGGGGAGCTGTTTTTT	CASSPRDRSATGELFF
NA	TRBV29-1	TRBJ2-1	NA	TGCAGCGTTGATGGGGCGAATGAGCAGTTCTTC	CSVDGANEQFF
TRBD1	TRBV7-8	TRBJ1-1	NA	TGTGCCAGCAGCTTAGTTTTGGGACAGGGTTTTGCTGAAGCTTTCTTT	CASSLVLGQGFAEAFF
NA	TRBV9	TRBJ1-1	NA	TGTGCCAGCAGCCCGGAGGGCGGTTGGACTGAAGCTTTCTTT	CASSPEGGWTEAFF
NA	TRBV4-1	TRBJ1-4	NA	TGCGCCAGCAGCCAAAAAGTCGACGGACCTAATGAAAAACTGTTTTTT	CASSQKVDGPNEKLFF
TRBD1	TRBV10-1	TRBJ1-5	NA	TGCGCCAGCATTATGACAGGGGGGTGCAATCAGCCCCAGCATTTT	CASIMTGGCNQPQHF
NA	TRBV2	TRBJ1-2	few	TGTGCCAGCAGTGTGGTCGAGCCGTACACCTTC	CASSVVEPYTF
TRBD2	TRBV7-3	TRBJ2-2	NA	TGTGCCAGCAGCGTAACCGGGACTAGCGGGAGGCGTGGGGAGCTGTTTTTT	CASSVTGTSGRRGELFF
NA	TRBV28	TRBJ2-3	NA	TGTGCCAGCAGTTTCTCAGGGGTAGGGACAGATACGCAGTATTTT	CASSFSGVGTDTQYF
NA	TRBV27	TRBJ2-7	once	TGTGCCAGCAGTCCGTGGGACACGGGACCCTCCTACGAGCAGTACTTC	CASSPWDTGPSYEQYF
NA	TRBV9	TRBJ1-3	NA	TGTGCCAGCAGCGTGAGGGGGAGCTCTGGAAACACCATATATTTT	CASSVRGSSGNTIYF
NA	TRBV14	TRBJ2-3	NA	TGTGCCAGCAGCCAAGCGAGGTCGGATACGCAGTATTTT	CASSQARSDTQYF
NA	TRBV7-2	TRBJ1-4	NA	TGTGCCAGCAGCTTAGCAACTAATGAAAAACTGTTTTTT	CASSLATNEKLFF
NA	TRBV5-1	TRBJ1-2	NA	TGCGCCAGCAGCCGGGATGACTATGGCTACACCTTC	CASSRDDYGYTF
NA	TRBV9	TRBJ2-1	NA	TGTGCCAGCAGCCTTAGTGGAGTATACAATGAGCAGTTCTTC	CASSLSGVYNEQFF
NA	TRBV27	TRBJ2-1	NA	TGTGCCAGCAGTTTATTTGTGGGTCACGGTATTTCCAGCTCCTACAATGAGCAGTTCTTC	CASSLFVGHGISSSYNEQFF
TRBD1	TRBV9	TRBJ1-1	NA	TGTGCCAGCAGCGTGGAGACAGGGGGCGCGAACACTGAAGCTTTCTTT	CASSVETGGANTEAFF
NA	TRBV14	TRBJ1-4	NA	TGTGCCAGCGTTACAGGGCGTGAAAAACTGTTTTTT	CASVTGREKLFF
NA	TRBV7-3	TRBJ1-1	NA	TGTGCCAGCAGCTTACATCCGCCACCGAACACTGAAGCTTTCTTT	CASSLHPPPNTEAFF
NA	TRBV5-4	TRBJ1-4	NA	TGTGCCAGCAGTTATACCACAGGGACAACTAATGAAAAACTGTTTTTT	CASSYTTGTTNEKLFF